Following are 15 T cell receptor beta chains from one sample sequenced in a study of T cell responses to AZD1222 COVID-19 vaccine. Assay used: immunoSEQ multiplex PCR; TCRdb lists only in-frame clones, some missing. The sample lists about 84,000 clones, 75% to 90% occurring once. Sequencing was performed on peripheral blood, taken 28 days after the second AZD1222 dose. Source of these receptors: an adult who received the AZD1222 COVID-19 vaccine.

This chain connects TRBV28 to TRBJ1-2, with no clear D. With 7 bases removed from V and 4 bases from J, the gap between germline ends came to 13 bases. Germline V gives CDR1 MDHEN, CDR2 SYDVKM. The CDR3 has 13 residues. CDR3 residues: CASTPRSLYGYTF. As DNA, the CDR3 is TGTGCCAGCACTCCTCGGAGCCTCTATGGCTACACCTTC.

This chain connects TRBV14 to TRBJ1-3; tentatively, D is TRBD1 (6 bases). The V gene lost 4 bases and the J gene lost 4 bases, with 8 bases spanning the gap. CDR1 is SGHDN and CDR2 is FVKESK in the germline V gene. The CDR3 has 13 residues. This CDR3 reads CASSRTVGNTIYF. As DNA, the CDR3 is TGTGCCAGCAGCCGGACAGTGGGAAACACCATATATTTT.

The rearrangement uses TRBV19 and TRBJ1-5; TRBD1 agrees at 7 bases. CDR1 LNHDA and CDR2 SQIVND come from the germline V gene (reference sequence). The trim removed 7 bases at V and 0 bases at J, leaving 18 bases unmatched. The CDR3 is 19 amino acids. CDR3 coding DNA: TGTGCCAGTACCGATAGACAGGGAATTCCCGGGTATAGCAATCAGCCCCAGCATTTT. It translates to CASTDRQGIPGYSNQPQHF.

The chain recombines TRBV19 with TRBJ2-2; 11 bases fit TRBD2. V dropped 5 bases and J dropped 0; count of bases not matched to a gene: 11. The germline V gene has CDR1 LNHDA and CDR2 SQIVND (reference sequence). The CDR3 length is 19 residues. CDR3 DNA sequence: TGTGCCAGTAGTGTTTTACTAGCGGGGGACCTAACGAACACCGGGGAGCTGTTTTTT. It yields the protein CASSVLLAGDLTNTGELFF.

The V call is TRBV6-5, the J call TRBJ1-6, with D possibly TRBD1 on 6 matching bases. Germline assignment: CDR1 MNHEY and CDR2 SVGAGI. V lost 8 bases, J lost 0 bases, and 11 bases lay in between. This CDR3 spans 15 amino acids. The CDR3: CASVQGHSYNSPLHF. The DNA of the CDR3 is TGTGCCAGCGTGCAGGGACACTCCTATAATTCACCCCTCCACTTT.

The table lists this clone with a count of one. The chain couples TRBV6-6 to TRBJ2-7, with D perhaps matching TRBD1 (6 bases). The CDR3 extends over 16 amino acids. From germline, CDR1 is MNHNY and CDR2 SVGAGI (reference sequence). Deletions cut 0 bases from V and 0 bases from J, with 12 bases between. The CDR3 sequence is CASSYSSGASSYEQYF. The CDR3 DNA reads TGTGCCAGCAGTTACTCATCAGGGGCCTCCTCCTACGAGCAGTACTTC.

CDR3 loop: CASGGTYSGRRDQGTQYF. In DNA, the CDR3 is TGTGCCAGCGGAGGGACTTACTCGGGGCGCAGGGATCAGGGGACCCAGTACTTC. This chain uses TRBV2 with TRBJ2-5, with TRBD2 as a possible D gene (6 bases). Germline CDR1 reads SNHLY; CDR2 reads FYNNEI. V shed 8 bases and J shed 7 bases, with 32 bases lying between them. The CDR3 is 18 amino acids.

The chain links TRBV27 to TRBJ1-2; tentatively, D is TRBD1 (6 bases). The CDR3 runs 13 residues. Germline loops: CDR1 MNHEY, CDR2 SMNVEV (reference sequence). Trimming took 4 bases from V and 2 from J, leaving 8 bases between them. CDR3 loop: CASSWDKNYGYTF. In DNA, the CDR3 is TGTGCCAGCAGTTGGGACAAAAACTATGGCTACACCTTC.

The V gene is TRBV6-1, the J gene TRBJ2-5; 16 bases are a match to TRBD2. CDR1 is MNHNS, CDR2 SASEGT, per germline. This CDR3 spans 18 amino acids. V gave up 4 bases and J gave up 0 bases; unmatched junction bases: 5. CDR3 coding DNA: TGTGCCAGCAGTGCTGGGACTAGCGGGGGGGAATACCAAGAGACCCAGTACTTC. It codes for CASSAGTSGGEYQETQYF.

This clone was observed a few times. This specimen includes other DNA sequences encoding the same CDR3. The chain employs TRBV28 and TRBJ2-2; tentative D call: TRBD1 (5 bases). The V gene lost 5 bases and the J gene lost 7 bases, with 17 bases spanning the gap. The CDR3 sequence is 15 residues long. Germline V gene sequence: CDR1 MDHEN, CDR2 SYDVKM. This CDR3 reads CASSPTDSSSGELFF. The CDR3 DNA sequence: TGTGCCAGCAGTCCGACTGACAGTTCTAGCGGGGAGCTGTTTTTT. Complete variable domain (other parts from reference TRBV28 and TRBJ2-2): DVKVTQSSRYLVKRTGEKVFLECVQDMDHENMFWYRQDPGLGLRLIYFSYDVKMKEKGDIPEGYSVSREKKERFSLILESASTNQTSMYLCASSPTDSSSGELFFGEGSRLTVL.

About this clone itself: One end of the junction is discordant with germline, which a read error may explain. The chain joins TRBV7-7 to TRBJ2-7; 8 bases agree with TRBD1. The CDR3 length is 13 residues. The germline V gene has CDR1 SSHAT and CDR2 FNYEAQ (reference sequence). The DNA for the CDR3 is TGTGCTAGCAGCCAAGACAGGGGCTACGAGCAGTACTTC. It translates to CASSQDRGYEQYF. Full variable domain (outside the CDR3, taken from reference TRBV7-7 and TRBJ2-7): GAGVSQSPRYKVTKRGQDVTLRCDPISSHATLYWYQQALGQGPEFLTYFNYEAQPDKSGLPSDRFSAERPEGSISTLTIQRTEQRDSAMYRCASSQDRGYEQYFGPGTRLTVT.

This rearrangement joins TRBV19 to TRBJ1-5, with a possible D match to TRBD1 (5 bases). Germline V gene lookup returns CDR1 LNHDA and CDR2 SQIVND (reference sequence). This CDR3 comprises 15 residues. Trimming pared 4 bases from V and 0 bases from J, leaving 10 bases between. The CDR3 nucleotides are TGTGCCAGTAGTAGGACATCTTATAGCAATCAGCCCCAGCATTTT. This encodes CASSRTSYSNQPQHF.

This clone was counted a single time. This rearrangement joins TRBV2 to TRBJ1-2; D is possibly TRBD1 (6 bases). The CDR3 loop spans 15 amino acids. Trimming cost V 3 bases and J 8 bases, with 19 bases left between them. The germline CDR1 and CDR2 sequences are SNHLY and FYNNEI. The CDR3: CASSEGFAGARGYTF. The CDR3 region has the DNA TGTGCCAGCAGTGAGGGTTTCGCGGGGGCAAGGGGCTACACCTTC.

CDR3 in DNA: TGTGCCAGCAGCTTAGAAGGACCCCAGTACTTC. Residues: CASSLEGPQYF. The rearrangement links TRBV7-6 to TRBJ2-5; no clear D. Germline-derived CDR1 and CDR2 are SGHVS and FNYEAQ. The V end lost 1 base, the J end lost 9 bases, and 6 bases lay between the germline ends. This CDR3 has 11 residues.

This clone was seen a few times. V is TRBV3-1 (or the pseudogene TRBV3-2) and J is TRBJ1-2; D perhaps matches TRBD1 (5 bases). V lost 1 base and J lost 8, with 11 bases in between. This CDR3 contains 13 residues. CDR1 and CDR2 (germline): LGHDT, YNNKEL (reference sequence). The CDR3 region has the DNA TGTGCCAGCAGCCAAGCAGGGACGGGCGGCTACACCTTC. This gives the protein CASSQAGTGGYTF.